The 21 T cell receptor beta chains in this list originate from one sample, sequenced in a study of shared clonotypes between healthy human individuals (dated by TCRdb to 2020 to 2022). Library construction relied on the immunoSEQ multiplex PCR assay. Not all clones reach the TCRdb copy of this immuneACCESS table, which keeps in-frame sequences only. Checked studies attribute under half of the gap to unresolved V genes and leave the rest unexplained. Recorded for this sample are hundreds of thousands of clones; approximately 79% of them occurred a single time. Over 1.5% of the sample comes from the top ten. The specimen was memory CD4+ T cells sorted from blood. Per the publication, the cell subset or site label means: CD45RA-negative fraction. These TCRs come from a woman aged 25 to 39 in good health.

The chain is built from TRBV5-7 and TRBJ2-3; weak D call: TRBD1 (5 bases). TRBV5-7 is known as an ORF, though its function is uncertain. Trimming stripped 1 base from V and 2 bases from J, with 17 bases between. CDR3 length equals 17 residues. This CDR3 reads CASSLNVQEPFTDTQYF. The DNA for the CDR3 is TGTGCCAGCAGCTTGAATGTACAGGAGCCTTTCACAGATACGCAGTATTTT.

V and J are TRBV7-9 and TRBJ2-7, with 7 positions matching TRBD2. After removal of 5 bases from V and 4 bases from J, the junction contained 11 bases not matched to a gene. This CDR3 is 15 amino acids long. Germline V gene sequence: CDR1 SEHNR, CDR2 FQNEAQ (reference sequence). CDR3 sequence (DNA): TGTGCCAGCAGCCCGGGAGGCCCGATCGGGTACGAGCAGTACTTC. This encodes CASSPGGPIGYEQYF.

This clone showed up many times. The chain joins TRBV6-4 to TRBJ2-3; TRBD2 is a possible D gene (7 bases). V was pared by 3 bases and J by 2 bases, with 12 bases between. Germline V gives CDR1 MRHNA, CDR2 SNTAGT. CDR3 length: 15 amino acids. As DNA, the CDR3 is TGTGCCAGCAGTGAAGGGGGAGGGGACACAGATACGCAGTATTTT. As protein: CASSEGGGDTDTQYF.

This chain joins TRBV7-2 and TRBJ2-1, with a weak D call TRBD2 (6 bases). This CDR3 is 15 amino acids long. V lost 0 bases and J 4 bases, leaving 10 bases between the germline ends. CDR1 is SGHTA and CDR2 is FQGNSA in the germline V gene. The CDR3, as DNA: TGTGCCAGCAGCTTAGCTAGCGGAATTTACAATGAGCAGTTCTTC. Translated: CASSLASGIYNEQFF.

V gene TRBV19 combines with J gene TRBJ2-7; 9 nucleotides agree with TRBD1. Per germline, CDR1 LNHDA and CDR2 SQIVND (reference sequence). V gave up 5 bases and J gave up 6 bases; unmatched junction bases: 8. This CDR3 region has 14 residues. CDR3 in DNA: TGTGCCAGTAGTCCCGGGACAGGGACCCCCGAGCAGTACTTC. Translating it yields CASSPGTGTPEQYF.

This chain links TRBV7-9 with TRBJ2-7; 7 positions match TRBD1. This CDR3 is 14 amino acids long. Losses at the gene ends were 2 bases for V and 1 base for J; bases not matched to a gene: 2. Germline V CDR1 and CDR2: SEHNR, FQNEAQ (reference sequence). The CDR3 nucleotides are TGTGCCAGCAGCTTAACCAGGGGGTCCTACGAGCAGTACTTC. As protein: CASSLTRGSYEQYF.

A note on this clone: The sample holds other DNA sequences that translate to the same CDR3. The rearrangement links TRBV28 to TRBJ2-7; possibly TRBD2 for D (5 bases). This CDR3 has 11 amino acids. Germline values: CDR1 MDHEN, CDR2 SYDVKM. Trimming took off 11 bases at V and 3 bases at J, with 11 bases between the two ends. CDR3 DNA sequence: TGTGCCTCCAGAGCGGACTACGAGCAGTACTTC. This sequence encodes CASRADYEQYF.

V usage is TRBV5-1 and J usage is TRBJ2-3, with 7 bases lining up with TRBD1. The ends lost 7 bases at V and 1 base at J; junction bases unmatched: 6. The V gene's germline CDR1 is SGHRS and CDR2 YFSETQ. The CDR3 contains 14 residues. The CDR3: CASGTQGGTDTQYF. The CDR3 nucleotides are TGCGCCAGCGGGACCCAGGGGGGCACAGATACGCAGTATTTT.

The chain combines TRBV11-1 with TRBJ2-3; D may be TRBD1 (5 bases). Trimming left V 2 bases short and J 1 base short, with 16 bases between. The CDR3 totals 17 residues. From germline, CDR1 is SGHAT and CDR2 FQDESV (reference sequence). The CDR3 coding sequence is TGTGCCAGCAGCTTAACTCCTCAGGGTGGAGGCACAGATACGCAGTATTTT. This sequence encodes CASSLTPQGGGTDTQYF.

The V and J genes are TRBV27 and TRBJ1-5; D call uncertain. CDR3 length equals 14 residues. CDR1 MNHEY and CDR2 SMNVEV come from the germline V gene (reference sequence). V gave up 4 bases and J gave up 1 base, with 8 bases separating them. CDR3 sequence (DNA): TGTGCCAGCAGTTCGGGGAACAGCAATCAGCCCCAGCATTTT. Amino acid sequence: CASSSGNSNQPQHF.

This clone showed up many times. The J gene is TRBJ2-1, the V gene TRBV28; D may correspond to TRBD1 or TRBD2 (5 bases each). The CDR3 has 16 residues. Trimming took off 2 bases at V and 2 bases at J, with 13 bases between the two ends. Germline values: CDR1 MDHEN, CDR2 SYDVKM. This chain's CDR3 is CASSLGGYHTYNEQFF. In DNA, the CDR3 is TGTGCCAGCAGTTTAGGGGGTTACCACACCTACAATGAGCAGTTCTTC.

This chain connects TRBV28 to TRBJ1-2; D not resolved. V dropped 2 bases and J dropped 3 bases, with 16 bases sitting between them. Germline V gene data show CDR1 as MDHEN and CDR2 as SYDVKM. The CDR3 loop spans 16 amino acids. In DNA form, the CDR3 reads TGTGCCAGCAGTTTAGGACCCCCGTCTGGTTACTATGGCTACACCTTC. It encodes CASSLGPPSGYYGYTF.

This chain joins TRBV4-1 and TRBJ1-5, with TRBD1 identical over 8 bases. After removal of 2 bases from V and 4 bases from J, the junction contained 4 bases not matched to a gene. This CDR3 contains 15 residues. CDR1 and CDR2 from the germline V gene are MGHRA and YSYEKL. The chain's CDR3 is CASSQPDRENQPQHF. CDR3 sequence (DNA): TGCGCCAGCAGCCAACCGGACAGGGAGAATCAGCCCCAGCATTTT.

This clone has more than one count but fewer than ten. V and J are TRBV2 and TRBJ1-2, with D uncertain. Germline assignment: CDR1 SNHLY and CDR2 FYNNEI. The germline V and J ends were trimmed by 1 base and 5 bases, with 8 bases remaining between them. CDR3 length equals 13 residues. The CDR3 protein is CASSEGRVYGYTF. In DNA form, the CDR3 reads TGTGCCAGCAGTGAAGGCCGGGTATATGGCTACACCTTC.

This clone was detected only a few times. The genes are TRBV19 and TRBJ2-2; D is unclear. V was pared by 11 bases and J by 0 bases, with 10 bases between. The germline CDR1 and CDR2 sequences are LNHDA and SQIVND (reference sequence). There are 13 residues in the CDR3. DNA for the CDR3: TGTGCCGCCTTTGGTACGAACACCGGGGAGCTGTTTTTT. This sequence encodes CAAFGTNTGELFF.

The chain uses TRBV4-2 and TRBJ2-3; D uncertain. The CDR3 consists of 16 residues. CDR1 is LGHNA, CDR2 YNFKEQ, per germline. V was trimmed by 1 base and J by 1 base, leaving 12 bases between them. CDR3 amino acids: CASSQVGISGTDTQYF. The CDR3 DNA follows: TGTGCCAGCAGCCAAGTGGGAATCTCGGGCACAGATACGCAGTATTTT.

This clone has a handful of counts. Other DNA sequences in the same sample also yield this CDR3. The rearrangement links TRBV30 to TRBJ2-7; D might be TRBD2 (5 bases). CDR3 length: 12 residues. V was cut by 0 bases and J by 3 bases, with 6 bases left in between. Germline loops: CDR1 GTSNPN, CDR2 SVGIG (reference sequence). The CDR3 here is CAWSVRGYEQYF. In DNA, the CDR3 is TGTGCCTGGAGTGTTCGGGGCTACGAGCAGTACTTC.

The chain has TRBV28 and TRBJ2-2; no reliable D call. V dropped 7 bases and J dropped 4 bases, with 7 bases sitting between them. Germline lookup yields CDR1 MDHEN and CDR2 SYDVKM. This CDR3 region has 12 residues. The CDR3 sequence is CASKKFTGELFF. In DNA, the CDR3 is TGTGCCAGCAAAAAATTCACCGGGGAGCTGTTTTTT. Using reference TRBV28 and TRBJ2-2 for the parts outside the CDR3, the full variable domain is DVKVTQSSRYLVKRTGEKVFLECVQDMDHENMFWYRQDPGLGLRLIYFSYDVKMKEKGDIPEGYSVSREKKERFSLILESASTNQTSMYLCASKKFTGELFFGEGSRLTVL.

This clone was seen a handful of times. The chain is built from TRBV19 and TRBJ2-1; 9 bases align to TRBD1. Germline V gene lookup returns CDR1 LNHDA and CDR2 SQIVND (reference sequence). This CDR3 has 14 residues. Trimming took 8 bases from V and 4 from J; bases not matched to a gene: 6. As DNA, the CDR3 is TGTGCCAGTCGTGGACAGGGGTTATACAATGAGCAGTTCTTC. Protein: CASRGQGLYNEQFF.

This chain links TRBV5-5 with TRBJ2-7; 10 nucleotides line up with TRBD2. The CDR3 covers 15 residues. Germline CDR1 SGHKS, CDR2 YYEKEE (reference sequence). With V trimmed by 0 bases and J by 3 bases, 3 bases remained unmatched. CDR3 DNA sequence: TGTGCCAGCAGCTTGGCCGGGACTAGCGACTACGAGCAGTACTTC. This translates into CASSLAGTSDYEQYF. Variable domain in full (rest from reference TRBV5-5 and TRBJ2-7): DAGVTQSPTHLIKTRGQQVTLRCSPISGHKSVSWYQQVLGQGPQFIFQYYEKEERGRGNFPDRFSARQFPNYSSELNVNALLLGDSALYLCASSLAGTSDYEQYFGPGTRLTVT.

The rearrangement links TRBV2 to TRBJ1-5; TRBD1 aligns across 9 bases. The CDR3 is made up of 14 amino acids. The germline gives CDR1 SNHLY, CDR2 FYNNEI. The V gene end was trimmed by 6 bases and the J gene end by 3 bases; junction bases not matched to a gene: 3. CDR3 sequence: CASRGQGPNQPQHF. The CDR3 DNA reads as TGTGCCAGCAGGGGACAGGGCCCCAATCAGCCCCAGCATTTT.